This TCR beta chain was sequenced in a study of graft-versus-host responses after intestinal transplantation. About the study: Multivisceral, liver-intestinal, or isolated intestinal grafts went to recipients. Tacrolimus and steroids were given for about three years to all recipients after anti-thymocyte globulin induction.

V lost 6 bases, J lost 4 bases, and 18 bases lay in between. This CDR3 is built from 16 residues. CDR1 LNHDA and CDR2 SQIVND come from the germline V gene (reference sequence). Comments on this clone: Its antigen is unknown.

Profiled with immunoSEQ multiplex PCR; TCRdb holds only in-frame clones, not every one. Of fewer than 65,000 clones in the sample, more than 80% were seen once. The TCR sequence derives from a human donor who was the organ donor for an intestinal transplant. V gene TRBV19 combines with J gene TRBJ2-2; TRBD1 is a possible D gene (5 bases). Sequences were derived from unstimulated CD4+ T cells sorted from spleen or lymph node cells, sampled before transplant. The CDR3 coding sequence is TGTGCCAGTAGGGCCCGACAGAAAAGGGGCACCGGGGAGCTGTTTTTT. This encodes CASRARQKRGTGELFF. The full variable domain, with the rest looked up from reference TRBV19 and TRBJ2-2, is DGGITQSPKYLFRKEGQNVTLSCEQNLNHDAMYWYRQDPGQGLRLIYYSQIVNDFQKGDIAEGYSVSREKKESFPLTVTSAQKNPTAFYLCASRARQKRGTGELFFGEGSRLTVL.